A single sample is the source of the 27 T cell receptor beta chains below, sequenced in a study of graft-versus-host responses after intestinal transplantation. Antigen specificity for these receptors is unknown. TCRdb's copy holds only in-frame clones and misses some; the assay was immunoSEQ multiplex PCR. The sample consists of 120,000 or so clones, around 95% of them appearing once. This specimen consisted of unstimulated CD8+ T cells sorted from spleen or lymph node cells, obtained before intestinal transplant. The receptors derive from a human donor who received an intestinal transplant.

The V call is TRBV27, the J call TRBJ2-1; 11 bases match TRBD2. This CDR3 region has 14 residues. V was pared by 6 bases and J by 4 bases, with 2 bases of the junction left unmatched. Per the germline V gene, CDR1 is MNHEY and CDR2 is SMNVEV (reference sequence). Here the CDR3 reads CASRGLAVYNEQFF. Here the CDR3 DNA reads TGTGCCAGCAGGGGACTAGCGGTTTACAATGAGCAGTTCTTC.

The rearrangement uses TRBV7-9 and TRBJ2-5; 7 bases map to TRBD1. The germline V gene encodes CDR1 SEHNR and CDR2 FQNEAQ (reference sequence). J was trimmed by 4 bases and V by 2 bases; bases with no gene match: 7. The CDR3 totals 15 residues. The CDR3 region has the DNA TGTGCCAGCAGCTTAACGGACAGGCCAAGAGAGACCCAGTACTTC. Amino acids: CASSLTDRPRETQYF. Filled out from reference TRBV7-9 and TRBJ2-5, the complete variable domain reads DTGVSQNPRHKITKRGQNVTFRCDPISEHNRLYWYRQTLGQGPEFLTYFQNEAQLEKSRLLSDRFSAERPKGSFSTLEIQRTEQGDSAMYLCASSLTDRPRETQYFGPGTRLLVL.

This clone was counted between two and nine times. The J gene is TRBJ1-2, the V gene TRBV29-1; D not resolved. Trimming took off 6 bases at V and 6 bases at J, with 14 bases between the two ends. CDR1 is SQVTM, CDR2 ANQGSEA, per germline. The CDR3 is 12 residues long. The CDR3 loop is CSVPAGSDGYTF. The CDR3 region has the DNA TGCAGCGTCCCGGCTGGGTCTGATGGCTACACCTTC.

This chain uses TRBV7-6 with TRBJ2-1, with D possibly being TRBD2 (5 bases). The germline V gene encodes CDR1 SGHVS and CDR2 FNYEAQ. V was clipped by 4 bases and J by 0 bases, with 10 bases between them. The CDR3 consists of 15 residues. The CDR3 loop reads CASSSDWSSYNEQFF. The DNA of the CDR3 is TGTGCCAGCAGCTCGGACTGGAGCTCCTACAATGAGCAGTTCTTC. The entire variable domain, with the rest obtained from reference TRBV7-6 and TRBJ2-1, is as follows: GAGVSQSPRYKVTKRGQDVALRCDPISGHVSLYWYRQALGQGPEFLTYFNYEAQQDKSGLPNDRFSAERPEGSISTLTIQRTEQRDSAMYRCASSSDWSSYNEQFFGPGTRLTVL.

This chain's CDR3 is CASSSDTDTQYF. The DNA of the CDR3 is TGTGCCAGCAGCTCGGACACAGATACGCAGTATTTT. This chain connects TRBV11-2 to TRBJ2-3; unclear D gene. V gave up 4 bases and J gave up 2 bases, with 4 bases separating them. The germline V gene has CDR1 SGHAT and CDR2 FQNNGV. The CDR3 contains 12 residues.

The rearrangement joins TRBV27 to TRBJ2-4; D is perhaps TRBD2 (7 bases). Trimming took off 2 bases at V and 6 bases at J, with 14 bases between the two ends. This CDR3 has 15 amino acids. Germline V gene sequence: CDR1 MNHEY, CDR2 SMNVEV (reference sequence). CDR3 loop: CASSLRGGEGNIQYF. Here the CDR3 DNA reads TGTGCCAGCAGTTTAAGGGGGGGCGAGGGAAACATTCAGTACTTC.

This clone was observed a single time. This chain joins TRBV7-9 and TRBJ2-3, with TRBD2 matching over 11 bases. Germline CDR1 and CDR2: SEHNR and FQNEAQ (reference sequence). V shed 4 bases, J shed 3 bases, and the junction held 9 bases outside the gene matches. The CDR3 loop spans 17 amino acids. CDR3 loop: CASSSTLAGESTDTQYF. The CDR3, as DNA: TGTGCCAGCAGCTCAACACTAGCGGGAGAGTCGACAGATACGCAGTATTTT. Supplemented by reference TRBV7-9 and TRBJ2-3, the full variable domain reads DTGVSQNPRHKITKRGQNVTFRCDPISEHNRLYWYRQTLGQGPEFLTYFQNEAQLEKSRLLSDRFSAERPKGSFSTLEIQRTEQGDSAMYLCASSSTLAGESTDTQYFGPGTRLTVL.

The genes are TRBV6-1 and TRBJ2-2; D remains ambiguous. Between the trimmed V and J ends, which lost 8 bases and 6 bases, there was a span of 10 bases. The CDR3 covers 12 residues. The germline V gene has CDR1 MNHNS and CDR2 SASEGT. CDR3 nucleotides: TGTGCCAGCTTATCTATCGCCGGGGAGCTGTTTTTT. Residues: CASLSIAGELFF.

The chain employs TRBV6-1 and TRBJ2-7; D perhaps matches TRBD1 (5 bases). Per germline, CDR1 MNHNS and CDR2 SASEGT. This CDR3 comprises 14 residues. Trimming pared 2 bases from V and 3 bases from J, leaving 11 bases between. CDR3 DNA: TGTGCCAGCAGTGAATGGGGCCAAAGCTACGAGCAGTACTTC. Amino acid sequence: CASSEWGQSYEQYF.

The count of this clone is one. The chain joins TRBV9 to TRBJ2-1; D is perhaps TRBD2 (6 bases). The germline V gene encodes CDR1 SGDLS and CDR2 YYNGEE. The CDR3 totals 15 residues. Trimming left V 2 bases short and J 12 bases short, with 21 bases between. CDR3 in DNA: TGTGCCAGCAGCGTTTTCGTTTCGGGACTCCCCTCGCAGTTCTTC. Translating it yields CASSVFVSGLPSQFF. The full variable domain, with the rest looked up from reference TRBV9 and TRBJ2-1, is DSGVTQTPKHLITATGQRVTLRCSPRSGDLSVYWYQQSLDQGLQFLIQYYNGEERAKGNILERFSAQQFPDLHSELNLSSLELGDSALYFCASSVFVSGLPSQFFGPGTRLTVL.

The rearrangement joins TRBV15 to TRBJ1-3; D uncertain. Germline CDR1 reads LNHNV; CDR2 reads YYDKDF (reference sequence). Trimming stripped 0 bases from V and 2 bases from J, with 14 bases between. This CDR3 comprises 17 residues. The CDR3 loop reads CATSRELSYGPGNTIYF. The CDR3 DNA reads TGTGCCACCAGCAGAGAGTTATCCTATGGCCCTGGAAACACCATATATTTT.

V and J are TRBV6-5 and TRBJ2-4; 7 positions agree with TRBD2. CDR1 is MNHEY and CDR2 is SVGAGI in the germline V gene. The CDR3 is made up of 16 amino acids. V lost 2 bases, J lost 0 bases, and 4 bases stayed unmatched. CDR3 sequence reads: CASSYIGGIAKNIQYF. The CDR3 DNA reads TGTGCCAGCAGTTACATCGGGGGGATAGCCAAAAACATTCAGTACTTC.

In its sample, this clone was seen a few times. The genes are TRBV4-2 and TRBJ2-7; weak D call: TRBD2 (6 bases). The ends were cut back, 2 bases at V and 7 bases at J, with 12 bases in the middle. The length of the CDR3 is 13 residues. From germline, CDR1 is LGHNA and CDR2 YNFKEQ. CDR3 residues: CASSQLVLAEQYF. The CDR3 DNA reads TGTGCCAGCAGCCAATTAGTCCTAGCGGAGCAGTACTTC.

CDR3 sequence reads: CASSSGGLYGYTF. The CDR3 coding sequence is TGCGCCAGCAGCTCAGGGGGGTTATATGGCTACACCTTC. The chain employs TRBV5-1 and TRBJ1-2; 7 bases are shared with TRBD1. CDR3 length: 13 amino acids. V shed 3 bases, J shed 5 bases, and the junction held 4 bases outside the gene matches. CDR1 and CDR2 (germline): SGHRS, YFSETQ.

This clone was counted once. This chain connects TRBV10-3 to TRBJ1-4, with 10 bases that match TRBD1. Losses at the gene ends were 3 bases for V and 7 bases for J; bases not matched to a gene: 5. The CDR3 length is 15 residues. The V gene's germline CDR1 is ENHRY and CDR2 SYGVKD. In DNA, the CDR3 is TGTGCCATCAGTGACCCGGGACAGGGGCCTGAAAAACTGTTTTTT. Protein: CAISDPGQGPEKLFF.

This chain connects TRBV5-4 to TRBJ2-7, with 7 bases fitting TRBD2. CDR3 size: 14 residues. Trimming removed 6 bases from V and 4 bases from J; junction bases left unmatched: 10. Germline V gene lookup returns CDR1 SGHNT and CDR2 YYREEE (reference sequence). The CDR3 reads CASTEAGAVYEQYF. CDR3 nucleotide sequence: TGTGCCAGCACCGAGGCGGGAGCTGTGTACGAGCAGTACTTC.

This chain uses TRBV23-1 with TRBJ2-1; tentative D call: TRBD1 (6 bases). TRBV23-1 is an ORF for which the function is uncertain. The V end lost 8 bases, the J end lost 4 bases, and 18 bases lay between the germline ends. This CDR3 is built from 15 residues. The CDR3 nucleotides read TGCGCCAGCGGCCCGACAGGTCTCCATTACAATGAGCAGTTCTTC. Its protein is CASGPTGLHYNEQFF.

CDR3 protein: CASSEGLPNRYEQYF. The CDR3 nucleotides read TGTGCCAGCAGTGAGGGACTGCCTAACCGCTACGAGCAGTACTTC. The rearrangement uses TRBV2 and TRBJ2-7; perhaps TRBD2 as D (6 bases). The V gene's germline CDR1 is SNHLY and CDR2 FYNNEI. V lost 3 bases and J 3 bases, leaving 15 bases between the germline ends. The CDR3 totals 15 residues.

The chain has TRBV19 and TRBJ2-1, with D unresolved. This CDR3 spans 13 amino acids. V lost 6 bases to trimming and J lost 0 bases, with 6 bases between them. Germline assignment: CDR1 LNHDA and CDR2 SQIVND (reference sequence). The CDR3 DNA sequence: TGTGCCAGTAGCCTGAGCTCCTACAATGAGCAGTTCTTC. It codes for CASSLSSYNEQFF.

The V gene is TRBV7-9, the J gene TRBJ2-2, with D uncertain. V was clipped by 3 bases and J by 6 bases, with 5 bases between them. CDR1 is SEHNR, CDR2 FQNEAQ, per germline (reference sequence). The CDR3 is 12 amino acids. CDR3 sequence: CASSFGAGELFF. The DNA for the CDR3 is TGTGCCAGCAGCTTTGGTGCCGGGGAGCTGTTTTTT.

The J gene is TRBJ1-1, the V gene TRBV6-5, with D possibly matching TRBD1 (5 bases). CDR3 size: 13 residues. V shed 2 bases and J shed 3 bases, with 7 bases lying between them. Per germline, CDR1 MNHEY and CDR2 SVGAGI. In DNA form, the CDR3 reads TGTGCCAGCAGTTACCAGGGATACACTGAAGCTTTCTTT. Translated, it gives CASSYQGYTEAFF.

The chain joins TRBV6-1 to TRBJ2-1, with D hard to call. The CDR3 is 13 residues long. Per the germline V gene, CDR1 is MNHNS and CDR2 is SASEGT. Trimming cost V 4 bases and J 4 bases, with 8 bases left between them. In nucleotides, the CDR3 is TGTGCCAGCAGTGTTGAGAGATACAATGAGCAGTTCTTC. Protein sequence: CASSVERYNEQFF.

The chain recombines TRBV6-5 with TRBJ2-7; D call uncertain. V lost 0 bases to trimming and J lost 2 bases, with 5 bases between them. This CDR3 contains 13 residues. Germline assignment: CDR1 MNHEY and CDR2 SVGAGI. The CDR3 reads CASSYSYTYEQYF. The DNA of the CDR3 is TGTGCCAGCAGTTACTCTTATACCTACGAGCAGTACTTC.

The V and J genes are TRBV19 and TRBJ2-7; D is uncertain. This CDR3 has 14 amino acids. In germline, CDR1 is LNHDA, CDR2 SQIVND (reference sequence). V lost 6 bases, J lost 2 bases, and 14 bases lay in between. The CDR3 DNA sequence: TGTGCCAGTAGCTCCCGGGCCGGCCCCTACGAGCAGTACTTC. This gives the protein CASSSRAGPYEQYF.

The V gene is TRBV4-2, the J gene TRBJ2-7; the D is unclear. Trimming shortened V by 0 bases and J by 0 bases, and 3 bases separated the two germline ends. Germline CDR1 reads LGHNA; CDR2 reads YNFKEQ. This CDR3 region has 13 residues. CDR3 residues: CASSQEGSYEQYF. As DNA, the CDR3 is TGTGCCAGCAGCCAAGAAGGCTCCTACGAGCAGTACTTC.

Concerning this clone: An end of the junction differs from the germline gene, which may be a read error. The rearrangement links TRBV11-2 to TRBJ2-7; 8 bases align to TRBD2. CDR1 and CDR2 from the germline V gene are SGHAT and FQNNGV. CDR3 size: 12 residues. The CDR3 bases are TGTGCCAGCAGCTCCCGGAGCGGGAGTGATAACTTC. As protein: CASSSRSGSDNF.

J is TRBJ2-3 and V is TRBV4-1, with 10 bases identical to TRBD2. Trimming at V came to 1 base and at J to 4 bases, leaving 14 bases not matched to a gene. The CDR3 runs to 19 residues. Germline V lookup: CDR1 MGHRA, CDR2 YSYEKL. The CDR3 DNA follows: TGCGCCAGCAGCCAAGTCGGTCTAGCGGGAGTATCTGTTGCAGATACGCAGTATTTT. This sequence encodes CASSQVGLAGVSVADTQYF.